The next 18 T cell receptor beta chains were all read from a single sample in a study of blood T cells in healthy people across ages. Next came a second PCR, run for 7 to 11 cycles, which used a sample-barcoded 5' primer along with a J-beta primer mix. TCRdb ran MiXCR on the 5' RACE reads and lists one entry per CDR3 protein. The table has 1.5 million to 2 million distinct CDR3 sequences, around 42% seen once. The sequencing input was blood. The receptors stem from a human donor in good health.

This chain connects TRBV25-1 to TRBJ2-3, with D possibly being TRBD1 or TRBD2 (5 bases each). V dropped 1 base and J dropped 2 bases, with 10 bases sitting between them. Germline V gene data show CDR1 as MGHDK and CDR2 as SYGVNS. The CDR3 is made up of 15 amino acids. The DNA for the CDR3 is TGTGCCAGCAGTGAATTGGCAGGGACCACAGATACGCAGTATTTT. Amino acids: CASSELAGTTDTQYF.

This chain links TRBV18 with TRBJ2-4; D is possibly TRBD1 or TRBD2 (5 bases each). With the DNA end fitting TRBJ2-7 better, the J assignment may be wrong. Germline assignment: CDR1 KGHSH and CDR2 LQKENI. The length of the CDR3 is 15 residues. The CDR3 DNA sequence: TGTGCCAGCTCACCCTCGGGGCAGGTTACCTGCGAGCAGTACTTC. This codes for CASSPSGQVTCEQYF.

The sample holds a few counts of this clonotype. The chain couples TRBV7-9 to TRBJ2-7, with D perhaps matching TRBD1 (6 bases). V lost 4 bases and J lost 7, with 14 bases in between. The germline V gene encodes CDR1 SEHNR and CDR2 FQNEAQ (reference sequence). The CDR3 consists of 13 residues. The CDR3 here is CASSSGDTREQYF. The CDR3 DNA sequence: TGTGCCAGCAGCTCAGGGGACACACGAGAGCAGTACTTC.

V gene TRBV28 combines with J gene TRBJ1-2; D remains ambiguous. This CDR3 is 13 amino acids long. Trimming shortened V by 6 bases and J by 8 bases, and 16 bases separated the two germline ends. CDR1 is MDHEN, CDR2 SYDVKM, per germline. The CDR3 is CASRDPGVLGYTF. The DNA for the CDR3 is TGTGCCAGCAGGGACCCGGGTGTATTGGGCTACACCTTC.

Points on this clonotype: Possible read error: a much larger clone is one base away. This chain links TRBV6-2 or TRBV6-3 with TRBJ2-2, with 16 bases identical to TRBD2. Germline assignment: CDR1 MNHEY and CDR2 SVGEGT. The CDR3 runs to 19 residues. DNA of the CDR3: TGTGTCAGCAGTCGATCCGGGACTAGCGGGGGGGCGATCCACGGGGAGCTGTTTTTT. Amino acids: CVSSRSGTSGGAIHGELFF.

This rearrangement joins TRBV14 to TRBJ2-1, with 11 bases identical to TRBD1. The germline V gene has CDR1 SGHDN and CDR2 FVKESK. CDR3 length equals 14 residues. Trimming at V came to 3 bases and at J to 9 bases, leaving 4 bases not matched to a gene. The CDR3 protein is CASSHLGQGGEQFF. The CDR3 nucleotides read TGTGCCAGCAGCCACCTGGGACAGGGGGGTGAGCAGTTCTTC.

The rearrangement links TRBV5-5 to TRBJ2-3; tentative D call: TRBD1 (6 bases). The CDR3 extends over 14 amino acids. Per germline, CDR1 SGHKS and CDR2 YYEKEE (reference sequence). The V and J ends lost 4 bases and 4 bases respectively, with 13 bases between them. The CDR3 sequence: CASSTPGQPDTQYF. The CDR3 region has the DNA TGTGCCAGCAGCACGCCTGGACAGCCAGATACGCAGTATTTT. Variable domain in full (rest from reference TRBV5-5 and TRBJ2-3): DAGVTQSPTHLIKTRGQQVTLRCSPISGHKSVSWYQQVLGQGPQFIFQYYEKEERGRGNFPDRFSARQFPNYSSELNVNALLLGDSALYLCASSTPGQPDTQYFGPGTRLTVL.

The V and J genes are TRBV12-5 and TRBJ1-1; no reliable D call. CDR1 LGHNT and CDR2 FRNRAP come from the germline V gene. There are 11 residues in the CDR3. Trimming cost V 1 base and J 11 bases, with 8 bases left between them. CDR3 DNA sequence: TGTGCTAGTGGTTTGGGAGACAAGGCTTTCTTT. Translated, it gives CASGLGDKAFF.

The J gene is TRBJ2-1, the V gene TRBV9, with TRBD2 identical over 9 bases. Germline V gene sequence: CDR1 SGDLS, CDR2 YYNGEE. V dropped 0 bases and J dropped 11; count of bases not matched to a gene: 12. The CDR3 runs 16 residues. The CDR3 sequence is CASSVVAGGPPGKQFF. CDR3 in DNA: TGTGCCAGCAGCGTAGTGGCGGGGGGGCCACCGGGTAAGCAGTTCTTC.

This rearrangement joins TRBV10-3 to TRBJ2-2; the D gene is possibly TRBD2 (5 bases). CDR1 ENHRY and CDR2 SYGVKD come from the germline V gene. There are 13 residues in the CDR3. Trimming stripped 10 bases from V and 3 bases from J, with 12 bases between. The CDR3 DNA follows: TGTGCCACGGAGACGGGGTACACCGGGGAGCTGTTTTTT. This sequence encodes CATETGYTGELFF.

This clonotype turned up a few times. The chain carries TRBV12-3 or TRBV12-4 and TRBJ1-2; D unclear. The V and J ends lost 3 bases and 6 bases respectively, with 11 bases between them. CDR3 size: 13 residues. In DNA form, the CDR3 reads TGTGCCAGCAGTTTCAGTCCGGAGGATGGCTACACCTTC. As protein: CASSFSPEDGYTF.

The chain joins TRBV24-1 to TRBJ1-1; possibly TRBD1 for D (5 bases). The V gene lost 4 bases and the J gene lost 4 bases, with 12 bases spanning the gap. Germline-derived CDR1 and CDR2 are KGHDR and SFDVKD. The CDR3 totals 14 residues. CDR3 DNA sequence: TGTGCCACCAGTGACCCAGGGTCCACCACTGAAGCTTTCTTT. This codes for CATSDPGSTTEAFF.

The rearrangement links TRBV12-3 or TRBV12-4 to TRBJ2-1; the match to TRBD2 covers 7 bases. This CDR3 region has 14 residues. Losses at the gene ends were 5 bases for V and 13 bases for J; bases not matched to a gene: 14. The CDR3 nucleotides are TGTGCCAGCAGTCCAACTAGTGGGGGGGAGACCCAGTTCTTC. Translation: CASSPTSGGETQFF.

This clonotype was observed a few times. The rearrangement joins TRBV15 to TRBJ2-7; D gene ambiguous. V was clipped by 4 bases and J by 3 bases, with 13 bases between them. Looked up from germline, CDR1 is LNHNV and CDR2 is YYDKDF (reference sequence). The CDR3 loop spans 14 amino acids. Here the CDR3 reads CATSKGSSFYEQYF. The CDR3 bases are TGTGCCACCAGCAAGGGTAGCAGCTTCTACGAGCAGTACTTC.

The chain uses TRBV5-1 and TRBJ2-1; weak D call: TRBD2 (6 bases). Germline V lookup: CDR1 SGHRS, CDR2 YFSETQ. Deletions cut 5 bases from V and 0 bases from J, with 9 bases between. This CDR3 is 14 amino acids long. The CDR3 nucleotides read TGCGCCAGCAGACGGGAGAGCTCCTACAATGAGCAGTTCTTC. Protein: CASRRESSYNEQFF.

V usage is TRBV9 and J usage is TRBJ2-7, with D unclear. The V end was cut by 0 bases, the J end by 4 bases, with 11 bases between. Germline-derived CDR1 and CDR2 are SGDLS and YYNGEE. The CDR3 is 14 residues long. CDR3 sequence reads: CASSVVLSLYEQYF. In DNA form, the CDR3 reads TGTGCCAGCAGCGTAGTGCTCAGTCTATACGAGCAGTACTTC.

V usage is TRBV30 and J usage is TRBJ2-5, with a weak D call TRBD1 (5 bases). The J call may be incorrect, as the DNA end agrees better with TRBJ2-7. CDR1 GTSNPN and CDR2 SVGIG come from the germline V gene (reference sequence). The CDR3 loop spans 12 amino acids. In DNA form, the CDR3 reads TGTGCCTGGAGTGCAGGGACCTACGAGCAGTACTTC. The encoded protein is CAWSAGTYEQYF.

On this clonotype itself: A much more abundant neighbour one base away suggests this may be a read error. The chain is built from TRBV12-3 or TRBV12-4 and TRBJ1-1; D remains ambiguous. The CDR3 contains 13 residues. Trimming shortened V by 3 bases and J by 1 base, and 6 bases separated the two germline ends. CDR3 DNA sequence: TGTGCCAGCAGTTTTCAGAAGAACACTGAAGCTTTCTTT. Translation gives CASSFQKNTEAFF.